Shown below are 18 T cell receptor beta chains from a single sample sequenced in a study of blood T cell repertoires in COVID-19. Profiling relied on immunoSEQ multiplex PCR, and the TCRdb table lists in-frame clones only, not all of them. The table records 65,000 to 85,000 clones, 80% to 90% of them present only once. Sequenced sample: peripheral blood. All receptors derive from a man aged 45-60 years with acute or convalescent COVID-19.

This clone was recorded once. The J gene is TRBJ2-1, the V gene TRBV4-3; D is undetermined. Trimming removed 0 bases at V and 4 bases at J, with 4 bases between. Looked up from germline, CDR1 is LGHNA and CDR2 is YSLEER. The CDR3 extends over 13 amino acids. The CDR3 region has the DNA TGCGCCAGCAGCCAAGACTATTACAATGAGCAGTTCTTC. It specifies CASSQDYYNEQFF.

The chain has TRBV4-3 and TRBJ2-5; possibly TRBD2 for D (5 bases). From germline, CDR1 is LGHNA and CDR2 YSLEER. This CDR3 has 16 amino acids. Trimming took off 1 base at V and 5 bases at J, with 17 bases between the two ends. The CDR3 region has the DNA TGCGCCAGCAGCCAAGTTTGGTTGCGGGCCGGGGAGACCCAGTACTTC. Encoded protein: CASSQVWLRAGETQYF.

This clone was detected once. The CDR3 loop reads CASSPSSGGYNEQFF. The CDR3 bases are TGCGCCAGCAGCCCGAGTAGCGGGGGCTACAATGAGCAGTTCTTC. V usage is TRBV4-3 and J usage is TRBJ2-1; TRBD2 aligns across 9 bases. CDR1 LGHNA and CDR2 YSLEER come from the germline V gene. CDR3 length: 15 amino acids. The V and J ends lost 4 bases and 3 bases, in that order; junction bases with no gene match: 4.

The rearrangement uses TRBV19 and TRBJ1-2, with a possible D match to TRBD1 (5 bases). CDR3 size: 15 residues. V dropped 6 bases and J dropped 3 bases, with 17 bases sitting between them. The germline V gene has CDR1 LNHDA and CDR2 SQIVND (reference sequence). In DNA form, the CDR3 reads TGTGCCAGTAGAGAAGGGTCGGGGGTGGACTATGGCTACACCTTC. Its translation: CASREGSGVDYGYTF.

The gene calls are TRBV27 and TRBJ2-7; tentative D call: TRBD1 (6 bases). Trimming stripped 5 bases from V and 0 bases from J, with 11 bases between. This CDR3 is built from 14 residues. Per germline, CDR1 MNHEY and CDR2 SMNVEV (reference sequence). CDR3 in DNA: TGTGCCAGCAGTCCGGGGACATACTCCTACGAGCAGTACTTC. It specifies CASSPGTYSYEQYF.

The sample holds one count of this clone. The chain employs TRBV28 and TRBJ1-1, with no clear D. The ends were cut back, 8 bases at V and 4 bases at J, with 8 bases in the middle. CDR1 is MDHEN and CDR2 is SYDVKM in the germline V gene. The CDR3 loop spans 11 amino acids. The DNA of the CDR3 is TGTGCCAGCGGGCATAGCACTGAAGCTTTCTTT. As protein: CASGHSTEAFF.

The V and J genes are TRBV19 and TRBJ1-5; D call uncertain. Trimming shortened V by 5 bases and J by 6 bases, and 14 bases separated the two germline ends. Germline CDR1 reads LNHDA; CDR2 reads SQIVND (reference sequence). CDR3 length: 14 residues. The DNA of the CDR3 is TGTGCCAGTAGTTCGTCGGGGTTTGGTCAGCCCCAGCATTTT. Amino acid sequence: CASSSSGFGQPQHF.

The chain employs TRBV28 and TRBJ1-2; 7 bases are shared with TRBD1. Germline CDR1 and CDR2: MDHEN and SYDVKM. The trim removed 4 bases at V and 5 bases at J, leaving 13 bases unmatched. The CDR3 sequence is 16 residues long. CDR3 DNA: TGTGCCAGCAGTTCACAAATACCGGGACAGACTTATGGCTACACCTTC. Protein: CASSSQIPGQTYGYTF.

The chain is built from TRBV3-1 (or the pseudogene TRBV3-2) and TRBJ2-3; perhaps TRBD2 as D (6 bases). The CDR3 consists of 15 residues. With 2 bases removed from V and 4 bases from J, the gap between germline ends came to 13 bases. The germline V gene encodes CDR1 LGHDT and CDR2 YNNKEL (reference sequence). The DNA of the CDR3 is TGTGCCAGCAGCCAAATAACGGGAGTATCAGATACGCAGTATTTT. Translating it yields CASSQITGVSDTQYF.

DNA of the CDR3: TGTGCCAGCAGCGGGGGTGCGGGGGCGGACACCGGGGAGCTGTTTTTT. Amino acid sequence: CASSGGAGADTGELFF. The chain recombines TRBV9 with TRBJ2-2, with a weak D call TRBD2 (7 bases). Germline V gene lookup returns CDR1 SGDLS and CDR2 YYNGEE. Trimming stripped 3 bases from V and 3 bases from J, with 15 bases between. CDR3 length: 16 amino acids.

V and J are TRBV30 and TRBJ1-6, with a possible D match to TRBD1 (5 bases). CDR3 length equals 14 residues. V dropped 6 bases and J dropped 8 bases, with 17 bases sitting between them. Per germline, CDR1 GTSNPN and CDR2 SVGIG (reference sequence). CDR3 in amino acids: CACRVAVADSPLHF. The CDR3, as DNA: TGTGCCTGCAGGGTCGCGGTGGCAGATTCACCCCTCCACTTT.

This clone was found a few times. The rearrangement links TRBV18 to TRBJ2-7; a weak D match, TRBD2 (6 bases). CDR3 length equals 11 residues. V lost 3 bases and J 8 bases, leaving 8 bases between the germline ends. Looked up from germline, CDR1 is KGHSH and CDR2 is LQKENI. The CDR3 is CASSPREKQYF. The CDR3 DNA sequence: TGTGCCAGCTCACCCCGGGAGAAGCAGTACTTC.

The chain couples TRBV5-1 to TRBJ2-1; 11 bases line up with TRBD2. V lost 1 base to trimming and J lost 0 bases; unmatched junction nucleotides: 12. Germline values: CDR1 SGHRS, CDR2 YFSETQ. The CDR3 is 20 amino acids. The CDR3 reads CASSLRGSGRAQSSYNEQFF. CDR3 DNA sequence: TGCGCCAGCAGCTTGAGAGGTAGCGGGAGGGCCCAAAGCTCCTACAATGAGCAGTTCTTC.

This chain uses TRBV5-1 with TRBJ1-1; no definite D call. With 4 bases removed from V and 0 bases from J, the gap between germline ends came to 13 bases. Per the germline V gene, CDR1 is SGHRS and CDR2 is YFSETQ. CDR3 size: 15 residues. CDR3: CASSKQRVMNTEAFF. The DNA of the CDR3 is TGCGCCAGCAGCAAGCAACGGGTCATGAACACTGAAGCTTTCTTT.

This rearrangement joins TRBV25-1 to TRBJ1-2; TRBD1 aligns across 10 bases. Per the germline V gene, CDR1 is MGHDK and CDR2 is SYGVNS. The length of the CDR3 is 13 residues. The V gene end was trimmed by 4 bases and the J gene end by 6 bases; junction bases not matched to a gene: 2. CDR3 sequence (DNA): TGTGCCAGCAGTGTTGGGACAGGGGATGGCTACACCTTC. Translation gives CASSVGTGDGYTF.

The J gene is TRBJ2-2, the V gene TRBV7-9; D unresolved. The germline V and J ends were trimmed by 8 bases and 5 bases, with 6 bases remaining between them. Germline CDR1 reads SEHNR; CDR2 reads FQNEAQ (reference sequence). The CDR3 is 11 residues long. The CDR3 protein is CASGSTGELFF. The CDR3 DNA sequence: TGTGCCAGCGGCTCTACCGGGGAGCTGTTTTTT.

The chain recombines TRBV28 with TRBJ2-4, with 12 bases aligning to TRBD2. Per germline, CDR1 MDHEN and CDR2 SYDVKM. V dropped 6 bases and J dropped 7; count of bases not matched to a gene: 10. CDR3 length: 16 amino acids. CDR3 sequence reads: CASSLWASGGGNIQYF. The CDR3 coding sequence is TGTGCCAGCAGCCTGTGGGCTAGCGGGGGGGGGAACATTCAGTACTTC.

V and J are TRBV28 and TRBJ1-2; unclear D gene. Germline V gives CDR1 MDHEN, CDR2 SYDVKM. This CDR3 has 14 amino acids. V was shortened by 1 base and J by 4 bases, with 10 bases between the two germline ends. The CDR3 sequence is CASSLSSLIYGYTF. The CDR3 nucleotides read TGTGCCAGCAGTTTATCGTCACTGATCTATGGCTACACCTTC.